What follows are 8 T cell receptor beta chains derived from one specimen sequenced in a study of T cells in Graves' hyperthyroidism and ophthalmopathy. Authors of the study amplified TCR beta CDR3 regions from RNA transcripts. RT-PCR in the first round (using the HTBI primer set) targeted the TCR CDR3. TCRdb analysed the multiplex PCR reads with MiXCR anew, one entry per CDR3 protein. The table shows 330,000 or so distinct CDR3 sequences, with about 19% occurring only once. Material for sequencing was blood. Receptors were obtained from a man aged 50-59 years with Graves' ophthalmopathy.

This sequence joins TRBV24-1 and TRBJ1-2; weak D call: TRBD1 (5 bases). Germline loops: CDR1 KGHDR, CDR2 SFDVKD. The CDR3 contains 13 residues. V lost 9 bases to trimming and J lost 8 bases, with 18 bases between them. DNA for the CDR3: TGTGCCACCTCCGGGGGTAGCGGAACGGGCTACACCTTC. Protein sequence: CATSGGSGTGYTF.

The chain employs TRBV5-1 and TRBJ2-1; 7 bases are shared with TRBD2. This CDR3 spans 14 amino acids. V dropped 5 bases and J dropped 5; count of bases not matched to a gene: 7. Per the germline V gene, CDR1 is SGHRS and CDR2 is YFSETQ. The CDR3, as DNA: TGCGCCAGCAGATATACCGGGACTAACAATGAGCAGTTCTTC. It is translated as CASRYTGTNNEQFF.

The rearrangement links TRBV27 to TRBJ1-2; TRBD1 matches at 9 bases. V shed 8 bases and J 1 base; nucleotides not matched to a gene: 2. CDR3 length: 13 residues. The germline gives CDR1 MNHEY, CDR2 SMNVEV (reference sequence). CDR3 bases: TGTGCCAGCGGGACAGGGCATAACTATGGCTACACCTTC. Amino acids: CASGTGHNYGYTF.

The chain combines TRBV20-1 with TRBJ2-7; 12 nucleotides align to TRBD2. CDR1 DFQATT and CDR2 SNEGSKA come from the germline V gene (reference sequence). The CDR3 runs 14 residues. The V segment lost 4 bases and the J segment 6 bases; nucleotides outside the gene matches: 7. CDR3 nucleotides: TGCAGTGCTATCCAACTAGCGGGAGGTAGCGAGCAGTACTTC. Translated: CSAIQLAGGSEQYF.

For this clonotype: Relative to the germline gene, one junction end is altered; a read error may explain this. The chain couples TRBV19 to TRBJ1-6; D is unclear. Germline loops: CDR1 LNHDA, CDR2 SQIVND (reference sequence). The CDR3 contains 14 residues. In DNA form, the CDR3 reads TGTGCCAGCAGTAATTGGGGTGATAATTCACCCCTCCACTTT. Translation gives CASSNWGDNSPLHF.

The rearrangement links TRBV29-1 to TRBJ1-1; TRBD1 is a possible D gene (6 bases). V lost 7 bases and J lost 5, with 11 bases in between. In germline, CDR1 is SQVTM, CDR2 ANQGSEA. CDR3 size: 11 residues. The CDR3 DNA reads TGCAGCGCCGAGGGGGGAACTGAAGCTTTCTTT. Translated, it gives CSAEGGTEAFF.

There are a few counts of this clonotype. The rearrangement uses TRBV7-9 and TRBJ2-4; 14 bases fit TRBD2. With V trimmed by 3 bases and J by 8 bases, 6 bases remained unmatched. This CDR3 has 16 residues. Germline values: CDR1 SEHNR, CDR2 FQNEAQ (reference sequence). CDR3 nucleotides: TGTGCCAGCAGCTTGGGGACTAGCGGGAGAGCGGACATTCAGTACTTC. Amino acid sequence: CASSLGTSGRADIQYF.

This clonotype showed up just a few times. A clone one base away is much larger, so this may be a read error. In this CDR3 the conserved last residue, phenylalanine or tryptophan, is missing, so a read error is likely. The DNA of the CDR3 is TGCAGTGCTAGCATTACGGTTGACAGGGAAGCTTTCCTT. Translation gives CSASITVDREAFL. V is TRBV20-1 and J is TRBJ1-1; TRBD1 might be the D (6 bases). Germline CDR1 reads DFQATT; CDR2 reads SNEGSKA (reference sequence). V gave up 3 bases and J gave up 8 bases, with 16 bases separating them. CDR3 length: 13 amino acids.